One and the same sample provided the 21 T cell receptor beta chains below, sequenced in a study of shared clonotypes between healthy human individuals. TCRdb's table, derived via immunoSEQ multiplex PCR, lists solely in-frame clones and lacks some. The data show roughly 2.6 million clones, with around 90% seen just once and over 0.12% held by the top ten. The material sequenced was naive CD4+ T cells sorted from blood. Documented subset: CD45RA+ positively selected. Receptors originate from a man younger than 30 in good health.

Details on this clone: The sample contains more than one DNA sequence encoding this CDR3. The genes are TRBV10-3 and TRBJ2-5; D not certain. Trimming took 2 bases from V and 5 from J, leaving 6 bases between them. From germline, CDR1 is ENHRY and CDR2 SYGVKD. The CDR3 length is 12 residues. The CDR3 reads CAISETSETQYF. The CDR3 region has the DNA TGTGCCATCAGTGAGACGTCGGAGACCCAGTACTTC.

CDR3 protein: CASSFGRGLAYSNQPQHF. In DNA, the CDR3 is TGTGCCAGCAGTTTTGGCAGGGGGCTAGCTTATAGCAATCAGCCCCAGCATTTT. The chain carries TRBV28 and TRBJ1-5; 8 nucleotides line up with TRBD1. CDR1 and CDR2 (germline): MDHEN, SYDVKM. Trimming cost V 3 bases and J 0 bases; bases outside gene matches: 10. The CDR3 contains 18 residues.

This chain joins TRBV5-4 and TRBJ2-3, with D uncertain. Germline values: CDR1 SGHNT, CDR2 YYREEE (reference sequence). The V gene lost 1 base and the J gene lost 2 bases, with 11 bases spanning the gap. The CDR3 has 15 residues. As DNA, the CDR3 is TGTGCCAGCAGCTTGAGTGCGCCCCTCACAGATACGCAGTATTTT. Its protein product is CASSLSAPLTDTQYF.

A remark on this clone: At the DNA level, this CDR3 is encoded by other sequences in the same sample as well. The V call is TRBV30, the J call TRBJ2-5; D is ambiguous. The CDR3 runs to 12 residues. Deletions cut 0 bases from V and 4 bases from J, with 6 bases between. CDR1 GTSNPN and CDR2 SVGIG come from the germline V gene (reference sequence). The CDR3 loop is CAWSVLPETQYF. The CDR3 nucleotides are TGTGCCTGGAGTGTACTTCCAGAGACCCAGTACTTC.

The chain is built from TRBV28 and TRBJ1-1; D is perhaps TRBD1 (6 bases). Trimming cost V 3 bases and J 5 bases, with 16 bases left between them. CDR1 MDHEN and CDR2 SYDVKM come from the germline V gene. The CDR3 consists of 15 residues. This CDR3 is CASSFLSQGKTEAFF. The CDR3 bases are TGTGCCAGCAGTTTCCTGAGCCAGGGGAAGACTGAAGCTTTCTTT.

The chain joins TRBV6-5 to TRBJ2-5, with D maybe TRBD2 (7 bases). CDR1 is MNHEY and CDR2 is SVGAGI in the germline V gene. This CDR3 has 14 amino acids. The V end was cut by 2 bases, the J end by 5 bases, with 12 bases between. The CDR3 sequence: CASSYGGAEETQYF. Here the CDR3 DNA reads TGTGCCAGCAGTTACGGGGGGGCCGAGGAGACCCAGTACTTC.

The chain employs TRBV6-1 and TRBJ1-5, with 7 bases fitting TRBD1. After removal of 9 bases from V and 6 bases from J, the junction contained 5 bases not matched to a gene. The germline gives CDR1 MNHNS, CDR2 SASEGT. The CDR3 extends over 12 amino acids. CDR3 DNA sequence: TGTGCCAGTGGAGGGGGCGGTCAGCCCCAGCATTTT. As protein: CASGGGGQPQHF.

This clone came up a few times. The chain uses TRBV25-1 and TRBJ2-7; D is uncertain. In germline, CDR1 is MGHDK, CDR2 SYGVNS. The length of the CDR3 is 10 residues. V shed 4 bases and J shed 6 bases, with 4 bases lying between them. This chain's CDR3 is CASSAIEQYF. The CDR3 DNA reads TGTGCCAGCAGTGCAATCGAGCAGTACTTC.

This chain connects TRBV27 to TRBJ2-7, with D possibly being TRBD2 (5 bases). V was cut by 5 bases and J by 0 bases, with 17 bases left in between. The CDR3 runs 16 residues. Germline V gene lookup returns CDR1 MNHEY and CDR2 SMNVEV (reference sequence). The CDR3 DNA sequence: TGTGCCAGCAGTCCCCGGCGGAGGCTGATCTCCTACGAGCAGTACTTC. It translates to CASSPRRRLISYEQYF.

This clone was seen only once. The chain employs TRBV7-9 and TRBJ2-5, with 16 bases fitting TRBD2. From germline, CDR1 is SEHNR and CDR2 FQNEAQ (reference sequence). This CDR3 region has 16 residues. V shed 5 bases and J 3 bases; nucleotides not matched to a gene: 3. The CDR3 spells CASSPGTSGGEETQYF. The CDR3 coding sequence is TGTGCCAGCAGCCCCGGGACTAGCGGGGGGGAAGAGACCCAGTACTTC.

The rearrangement joins TRBV28 to TRBJ2-7, with a weak D call TRBD1 (6 bases). Trimming removed 6 bases from V and 2 bases from J, with 23 bases in between. Germline V gives CDR1 MDHEN, CDR2 SYDVKM. The CDR3 is 17 amino acids. CDR3 DNA: TGTGCCAGCAGCTCGCCGTATGGACAGAAAGGTCCCTACGAGCAGTACTTC. Its protein product is CASSSPYGQKGPYEQYF.

This clone was observed a single time. The chain joins TRBV11-3 to TRBJ2-1; tentatively, D is TRBD2 (6 bases). This CDR3 is 14 amino acids long. V was cut by 4 bases and J by 8 bases, with 15 bases left in between. Germline CDR1 SGHNT, CDR2 YENEEA. Written as DNA, the CDR3 is TGTGCCAGCAGCTACGGGGACTTGCCCGATGAGCAGTTCTTC. Its translation is CASSYGDLPDEQFF.

The rearrangement links TRBV10-2 to TRBJ2-1; 9 nucleotides agree with TRBD2. The ends lost 2 bases at V and 5 bases at J; junction bases unmatched: 10. The CDR3 extends over 17 amino acids. Germline assignment: CDR1 WSHSY and CDR2 SAAADI. This chain's CDR3 is CASSEQEREESHNEQFF. In DNA form, the CDR3 reads TGCGCCAGCAGTGAGCAGGAGCGGGAGGAGTCCCACAATGAGCAGTTCTTC.

The rearrangement uses TRBV5-1 and TRBJ1-5; 10 bases are a match to TRBD1. Trimming cost V 3 bases and J 2 bases; bases outside gene matches: 14. CDR3 length equals 19 residues. Germline V CDR1 and CDR2: SGHRS, YFSETQ. CDR3: CASSSRDRGRSTGNQPQHF. The CDR3 DNA is TGCGCCAGCAGCTCCCGGGACAGGGGCCGCTCGACAGGCAATCAGCCCCAGCATTTT.

This clone appeared once. The V call is TRBV28, the J call TRBJ2-5; D may be TRBD1 (6 bases). Matching the DNA end better, TRBJ2-7 makes the J call doubtful. The germline V gene has CDR1 MDHEN and CDR2 SYDVKM. The CDR3 extends over 14 amino acids. The CDR3, as DNA: TGTGCCAGCACCCTCGGCGACAGGCTGGCCGAGCAGTACTTC. Amino acid sequence: CASTLGDRLAEQYF.

About this clone itself: The sample has other DNA sequences that encode this CDR3 too. This chain uses TRBV4-1 with TRBJ2-7, with 7 bases matching TRBD1. The CDR3 totals 14 residues. V trimming: 4 bases; J trimming: 1 base; junction bases outside the gene matches: 4. In germline, CDR1 is MGHRA, CDR2 YSYEKL. CDR3 sequence (DNA): TGCGCCAGCAGCCTACCGGGACAGTCCTACGAGCAGTACTTC. It codes for CASSLPGQSYEQYF.

V is TRBV7-9 and J is TRBJ2-7, with 8 bases aligning to TRBD2. Germline-derived CDR1 and CDR2 are SEHNR and FQNEAQ (reference sequence). This CDR3 spans 18 amino acids. Losses at the gene ends were 5 bases for V and 0 bases for J; bases not matched to a gene: 15. The CDR3 is CASSRITYRLANSYEQYF. The CDR3 DNA reads as TGTGCCAGCAGCCGAATCACGTATCGACTAGCGAACTCCTACGAGCAGTACTTC.

As to this clone: The sample contains more than one DNA sequence encoding this CDR3. This chain joins TRBV9 and TRBJ1-5, with D possibly TRBD1 on 5 matching bases. The length of the CDR3 is 15 residues. Germline loops: CDR1 SGDLS, CDR2 YYNGEE. The V end lost 0 bases, the J end lost 1 base, and 8 bases lay between the germline ends. CDR3 region: CASSVGGLSNQPQHF. In DNA, the CDR3 is TGTGCCAGCAGCGTAGGGGGACTCAGCAATCAGCCCCAGCATTTT.

The V and J genes are TRBV4-1 and TRBJ2-7; 10 nucleotides align to TRBD2. Germline V gives CDR1 MGHRA, CDR2 YSYEKL. Trimming took 0 bases from V and 4 from J; bases not matched to a gene: 6. This CDR3 has 16 amino acids. CDR3 DNA: TGCGCCAGCAGCCAAGACGCTAGCGGGGGAATATACGAGCAGTACTTC. Its translation: CASSQDASGGIYEQYF.

The rearrangement uses TRBV4-1 and TRBJ2-7, with TRBD2 identical over 10 bases. With V trimmed by 2 bases and J by 0 bases, 1 base remained unmatched. Germline lookup yields CDR1 MGHRA and CDR2 YSYEKL. CDR3 length: 15 amino acids. The CDR3 sequence: CASSQTSGVSYEQYF. The CDR3 DNA reads TGCGCCAGCAGCCAAACTAGCGGGGTCTCCTACGAGCAGTACTTC.

This rearrangement joins TRBV7-2 to TRBJ2-3; possible D gene TRBD2, 6 bases. This CDR3 is 13 amino acids long. The germline V gene encodes CDR1 SGHTA and CDR2 FQGNSA. V lost 2 bases and J 5 bases, leaving 8 bases between the germline ends. The DNA for the CDR3 is TGTGCCAGCAGCTTATGGGGGGAAGATACGCAGTATTTT. Its protein product is CASSLWGEDTQYF.